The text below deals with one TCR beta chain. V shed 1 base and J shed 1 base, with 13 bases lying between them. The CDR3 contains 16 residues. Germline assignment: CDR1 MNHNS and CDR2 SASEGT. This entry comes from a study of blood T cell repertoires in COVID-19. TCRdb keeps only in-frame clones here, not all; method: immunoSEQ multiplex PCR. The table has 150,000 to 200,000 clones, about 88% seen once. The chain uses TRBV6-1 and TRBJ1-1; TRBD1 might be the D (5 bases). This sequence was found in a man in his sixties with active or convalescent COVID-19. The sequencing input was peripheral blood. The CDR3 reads CASSEVRVVRNTEAFF. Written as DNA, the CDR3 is TGTGCCAGCAGTGAAGTCAGGGTGGTTCGGAACACTGAAGCTTTCTTT.